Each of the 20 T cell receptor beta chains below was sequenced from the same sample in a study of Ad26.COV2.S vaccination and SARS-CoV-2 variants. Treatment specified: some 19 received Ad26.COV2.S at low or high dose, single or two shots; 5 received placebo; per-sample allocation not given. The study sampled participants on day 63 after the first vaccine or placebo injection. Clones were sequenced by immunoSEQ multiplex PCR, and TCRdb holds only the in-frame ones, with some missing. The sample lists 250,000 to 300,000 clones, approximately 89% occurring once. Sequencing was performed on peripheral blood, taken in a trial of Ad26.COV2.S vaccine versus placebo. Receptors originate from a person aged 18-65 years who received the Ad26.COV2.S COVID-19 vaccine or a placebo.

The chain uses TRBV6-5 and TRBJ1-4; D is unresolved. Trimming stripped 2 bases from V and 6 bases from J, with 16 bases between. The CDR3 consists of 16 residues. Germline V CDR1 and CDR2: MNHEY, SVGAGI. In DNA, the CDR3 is TGTGCCAGCAGTTACCTCTCGGGGAATGTGGATGAAAAACTGTTTTTT. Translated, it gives CASSYLSGNVDEKLFF.

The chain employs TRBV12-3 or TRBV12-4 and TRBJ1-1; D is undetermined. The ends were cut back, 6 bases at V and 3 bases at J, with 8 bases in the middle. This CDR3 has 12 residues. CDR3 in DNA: TGTGCCAGCAGGCCTGATGACACTGAAGCTTTCTTT. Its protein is CASRPDDTEAFF.

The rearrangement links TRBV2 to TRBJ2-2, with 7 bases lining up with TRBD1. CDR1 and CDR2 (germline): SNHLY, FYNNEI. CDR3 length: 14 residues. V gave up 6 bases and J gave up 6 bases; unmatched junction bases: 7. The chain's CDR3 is CASRDRTGPGELFF. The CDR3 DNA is TGTGCCAGCAGGGACAGGACGGGCCCCGGGGAGCTGTTTTTT.

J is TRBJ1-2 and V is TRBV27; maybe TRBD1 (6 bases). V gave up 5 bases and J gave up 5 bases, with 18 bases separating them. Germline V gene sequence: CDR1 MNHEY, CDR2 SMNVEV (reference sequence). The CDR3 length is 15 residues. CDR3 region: CASSQGRISKYGYTF. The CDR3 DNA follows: TGTGCCAGCAGTCAGGGGCGCATCTCCAAGTATGGCTACACCTTC.

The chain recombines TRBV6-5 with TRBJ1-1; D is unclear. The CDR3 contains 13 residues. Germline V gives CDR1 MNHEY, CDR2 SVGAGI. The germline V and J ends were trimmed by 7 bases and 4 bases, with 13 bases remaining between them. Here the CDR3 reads CASKGPGFTEAFF. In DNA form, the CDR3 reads TGTGCCAGCAAAGGTCCCGGATTCACTGAAGCTTTCTTT.

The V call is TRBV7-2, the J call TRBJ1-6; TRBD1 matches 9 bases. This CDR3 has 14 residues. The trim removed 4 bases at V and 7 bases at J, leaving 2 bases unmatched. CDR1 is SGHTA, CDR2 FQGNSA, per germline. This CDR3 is CASSWTGENSPLHF. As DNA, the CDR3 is TGTGCCAGCAGCTGGACAGGGGAAAATTCACCCCTCCACTTT.

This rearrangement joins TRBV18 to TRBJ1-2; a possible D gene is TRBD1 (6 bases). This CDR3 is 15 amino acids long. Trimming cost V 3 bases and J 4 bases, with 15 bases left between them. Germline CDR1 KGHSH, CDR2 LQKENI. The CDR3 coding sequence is TGTGCCAGCTCACCCGAACTTACAGGGACCTATGGCTACACCTTC. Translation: CASSPELTGTYGYTF.

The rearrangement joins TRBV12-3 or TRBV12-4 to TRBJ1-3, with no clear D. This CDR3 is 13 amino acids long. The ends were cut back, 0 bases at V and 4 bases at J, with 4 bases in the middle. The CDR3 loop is CASSLARGNTIYF. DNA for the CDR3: TGTGCCAGCAGTTTAGCGCGGGGAAACACCATATATTTT.

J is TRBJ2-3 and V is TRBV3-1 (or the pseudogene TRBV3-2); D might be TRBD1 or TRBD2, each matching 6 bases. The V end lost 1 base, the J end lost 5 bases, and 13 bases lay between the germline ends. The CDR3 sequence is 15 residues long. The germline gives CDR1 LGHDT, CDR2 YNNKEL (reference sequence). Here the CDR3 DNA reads TGTGCCAGCAGCCAAGGGTTAGGGGGAGGAGATACGCAGTATTTT. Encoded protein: CASSQGLGGGDTQYF.

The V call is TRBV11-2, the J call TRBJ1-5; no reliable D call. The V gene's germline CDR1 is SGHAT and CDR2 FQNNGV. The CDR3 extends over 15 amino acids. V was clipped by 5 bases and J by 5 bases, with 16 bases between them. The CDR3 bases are TGTGCCAGCAGCCAGCGGACTGGGTTTGATCAGCCCCAGCATTTT. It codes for CASSQRTGFDQPQHF.

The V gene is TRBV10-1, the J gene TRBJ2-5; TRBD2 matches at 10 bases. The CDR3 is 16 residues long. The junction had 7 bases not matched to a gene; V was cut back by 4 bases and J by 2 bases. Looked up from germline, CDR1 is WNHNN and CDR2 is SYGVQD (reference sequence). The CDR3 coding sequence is TGCGCCAGCAGTGCGACTAGCGGGCCAAAACAAGAGACCCAGTACTTC. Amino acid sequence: CASSATSGPKQETQYF.

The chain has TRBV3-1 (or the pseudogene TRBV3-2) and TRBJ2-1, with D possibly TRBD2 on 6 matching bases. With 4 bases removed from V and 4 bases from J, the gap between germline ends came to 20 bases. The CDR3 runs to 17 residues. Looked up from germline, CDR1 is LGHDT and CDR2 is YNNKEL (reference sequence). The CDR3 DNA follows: TGTGCCAGCAGCCTAAGGGGCGGGGCCACAAGATACAATGAGCAGTTCTTC. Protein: CASSLRGGATRYNEQFF.

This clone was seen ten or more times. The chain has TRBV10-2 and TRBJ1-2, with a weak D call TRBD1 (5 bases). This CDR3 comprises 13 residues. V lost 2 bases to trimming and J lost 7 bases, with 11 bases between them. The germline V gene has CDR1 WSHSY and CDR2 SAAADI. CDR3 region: CASSEDRRSGYTF. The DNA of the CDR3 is TGCGCCAGCAGTGAGGACAGACGAAGTGGCTACACCTTC.

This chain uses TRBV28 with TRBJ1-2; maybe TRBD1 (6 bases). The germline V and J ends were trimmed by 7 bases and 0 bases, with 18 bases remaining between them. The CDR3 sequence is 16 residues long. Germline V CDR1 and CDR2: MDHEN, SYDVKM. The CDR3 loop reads CASNDGGATANYGYTF. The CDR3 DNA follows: TGTGCCAGCAATGATGGGGGGGCAACAGCTAACTATGGCTACACCTTC.

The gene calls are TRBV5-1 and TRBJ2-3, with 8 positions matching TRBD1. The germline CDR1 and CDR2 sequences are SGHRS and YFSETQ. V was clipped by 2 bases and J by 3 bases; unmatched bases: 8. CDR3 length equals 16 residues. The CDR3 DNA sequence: TGCGCCAGCAGCTTTAACAGGGGGGACGATACAGATACGCAGTATTTT. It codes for CASSFNRGDDTDTQYF.

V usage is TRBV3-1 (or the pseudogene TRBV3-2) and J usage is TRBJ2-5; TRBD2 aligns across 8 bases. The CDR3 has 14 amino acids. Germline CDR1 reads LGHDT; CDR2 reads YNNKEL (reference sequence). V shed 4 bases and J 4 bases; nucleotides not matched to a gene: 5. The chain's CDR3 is CASSLRGGPETQYF. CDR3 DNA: TGTGCCAGCAGCCTACGGGGGGGCCCAGAGACCCAGTACTTC.

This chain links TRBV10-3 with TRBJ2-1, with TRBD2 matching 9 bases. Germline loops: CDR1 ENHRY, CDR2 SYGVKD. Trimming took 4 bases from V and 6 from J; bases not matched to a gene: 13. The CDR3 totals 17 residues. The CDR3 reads CAISGNRGGELSNEQFF. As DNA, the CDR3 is TGTGCCATCAGTGGGAACCGCGGGGGGGAGTTGAGCAATGAGCAGTTCTTC.

The CDR3 protein is CASSLAQGLNTEAFF. The CDR3 DNA is TGTGCCAGCAGCTTAGCGCAAGGTTTGAACACTGAAGCTTTCTTT. This chain connects TRBV7-9 to TRBJ1-1; D call uncertain. The CDR3 consists of 15 residues. From germline, CDR1 is SEHNR and CDR2 FQNEAQ (reference sequence). With 0 bases removed from V and 0 bases from J, the gap between germline ends came to 8 bases.

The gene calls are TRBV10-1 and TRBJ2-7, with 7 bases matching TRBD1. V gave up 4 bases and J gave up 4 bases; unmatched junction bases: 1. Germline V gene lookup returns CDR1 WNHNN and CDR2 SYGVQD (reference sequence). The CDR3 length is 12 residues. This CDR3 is CASSGQGYEQYF. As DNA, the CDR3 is TGCGCCAGCAGTGGACAGGGTTACGAGCAGTACTTC.

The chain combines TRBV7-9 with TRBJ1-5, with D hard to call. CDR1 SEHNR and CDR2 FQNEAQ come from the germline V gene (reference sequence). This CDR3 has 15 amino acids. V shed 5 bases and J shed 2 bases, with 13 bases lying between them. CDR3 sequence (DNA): TGTGCCAGCAGCCGGACCGCGGATGGCAATCAGCCCCAGCATTTT. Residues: CASSRTADGNQPQHF. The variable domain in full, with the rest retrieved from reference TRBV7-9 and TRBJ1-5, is DTGVSQNPRHKITKRGQNVTFRCDPISEHNRLYWYRQTLGQGPEFLTYFQNEAQLEKSRLLSDRFSAERPKGSFSTLEIQRTEQGDSAMYLCASSRTADGNQPQHFGDGTRLSIL.